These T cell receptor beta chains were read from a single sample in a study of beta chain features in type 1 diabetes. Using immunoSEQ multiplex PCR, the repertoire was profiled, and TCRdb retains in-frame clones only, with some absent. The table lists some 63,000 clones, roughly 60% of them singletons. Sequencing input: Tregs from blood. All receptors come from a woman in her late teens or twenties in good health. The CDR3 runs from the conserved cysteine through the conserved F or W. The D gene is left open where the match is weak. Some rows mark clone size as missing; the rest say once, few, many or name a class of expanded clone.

CDR3: CASSYSQGAGRDEQFF
DNA: TGTGCCAGCAGTTACTCGCAGGGGGCCGGGAGAGATGAGCAGTTCTTC
J: TRBJ2-1
D: TRBD1
size: -
V: TRBV6-5

CDR3: CASSPGGQRYQETQYF
DNA: TGCGCCAGCAGCCCTGGGGGACAGCGGTACCAAGAGACCCAGTACTTC
J: TRBJ2-5
D: TRBD1
size: -
V: TRBV5-1

CDR3: CASSEALGRSETQYF
DNA: TGTGCCAGCAGTGAAGCGCTTGGGAGGTCAGAGACCCAGTACTTC
J: TRBJ2-5
D: -
size: few
V: TRBV6-1

CDR3: CASSSPGGYTF
DNA: TGTGCCAGCAGCTCCCCAGGGGGCTACACCTTC
J: TRBJ1-2
D: -
size: -
V: TRBV7-8

CDR3: CASSRLAGGNTQYF
DNA: TGTGCCAGCAGCCGACTAGCGGGGGGCAATACGCAGTATTTT
J: TRBJ2-3
D: TRBD2
size: -
V: TRBV7-2

CDR3: CASSRSGAFQYF
DNA: TGTGCCAGCAGCCGTAGCGGCGCCTTTCAGTACTTC
J: TRBJ2-4
D: -
size: -
V: TRBV7-2

CDR3: CASSMRQYGYTF
DNA: TGTGCCAGCAGTATGCGGCAGTATGGCTACACCTTC
J: TRBJ1-2
D: -
size: -
V: TRBV6-6

CDR3: CAWSLGLAWETQYF
DNA: TGTGCCTGGAGTTTAGGACTAGCGTGGGAGACCCAGTACTTC
J: TRBJ2-5
D: TRBD2
size: -
V: TRBV30

CDR3: CASSLGQEAEAFF
DNA: TGTGCCAGCAGCTTAGGGCAGGAAGCTGAAGCTTTCTTT
J: TRBJ1-1
D: -
size: -
V: TRBV11-3

CDR3: CASGLGQGSSGNTIYF
DNA: TGTGCTAGTGGTTTGGGACAGGGGAGCTCTGGAAACACCATATATTTT
J: TRBJ1-3
D: TRBD1
size: -
V: TRBV12-5

CDR3: CASSRGGQPQHF
DNA: TGTGCCAGCAGCCGCGGGGGTCAGCCCCAGCATTTT
J: TRBJ1-5
D: -
size: once
V: TRBV5-8

CDR3: CASSVLASGEDTQYF
DNA: TGTGCCAGCAGCGTATTGGCTAGCGGGGAAGATACGCAGTATTTT
J: TRBJ2-3
D: TRBD2
size: -
V: TRBV9

CDR3: CASSLALAGGEQFF
DNA: TGTGCCAGCAGCTTAGCCCTAGCGGGGGGTGAGCAGTTCTTC
J: TRBJ2-1
D: TRBD2
size: -
V: TRBV7-2

CDR3: CAWLLRGSYNEQFF
DNA: TGTGCCTGGCTACTCAGGGGTTCCTACAATGAGCAGTTCTTC
J: TRBJ2-1
D: -
size: -
V: TRBV30

CDR3: CASSPTSGRLNEQFF
DNA: TGCGCCAGCAGCCCGACTAGCGGGAGGCTCAATGAGCAGTTCTTC
J: TRBJ2-1
D: TRBD2
size: -
V: TRBV5-1

CDR3: CASSGQGREKLFF
DNA: TGTGCCAGCTCAGGACAGGGACGCGAAAAACTGTTTTTT
J: TRBJ1-4
D: TRBD1
size: -
V: TRBV18

CDR3: CASSVGVAGDDTQYF
DNA: TGTGCCAGCAGCGTAGGGGTAGCGGGAGACGATACGCAGTATTTT
J: TRBJ2-3
D: TRBD2
size: once
V: TRBV9

CDR3: CASSQDSVGAGGPKETQYF
DNA: TGCGCCAGCAGCCAAGATTCCGTTGGCGCGGGGGGCCCCAAAGAGACCCAGTACTTC
J: TRBJ2-5
D: TRBD2
size: few
V: TRBV4-1

CDR3: CASSFLDYGYTF
DNA: TGTGCCAGCAGCTTCCTAGACTATGGCTACACCTTC
J: TRBJ1-2
D: -
size: -
V: TRBV7-2

CDR3: CASSPGQWSTDTQYF
DNA: TGTGCCAGCTCACCAGGACAGTGGAGCACAGATACGCAGTATTTT
J: TRBJ2-3
D: -
size: -
V: TRBV18

CDR3: CASSSSRGLLYTGELFF
DNA: TGCGCCAGCAGCTCTAGCCGGGGACTTCTTTACACCGGGGAGCTGTTTTTT
J: TRBJ2-2
D: -
size: -
V: TRBV5-1